The 17 T cell receptor beta chains in this list originate from one sample, sequenced in a study of OX40 agonist ivuxolimab in advanced cancers. Library preparation employed the immunoSEQ multiplex PCR assay. The immuneACCESS repertoire file appears here via TCRdb, limited to in-frame rearrangements. These files lack a portion of the clones; in checked studies, under half of the deficit traces to unresolved V genes, and the cause of the others is not known. For this sample there are 45,000 to 55,000 clones; 90% to 95% appear just once. 10% to 15% of the sample rests with the top ten. Sequenced here: CD4+ or CD8+ T cells sorted from blood, sampled in a trial of the OX40 agonist ivuxolimab. The source is an adult with an advanced solid tumor such as melanoma, head and neck, liver or kidney cancer.

V and J are TRBV9 and TRBJ2-2; the D is unclear. This CDR3 is 12 amino acids long. Germline V gene sequence: CDR1 SGDLS, CDR2 YYNGEE. The V end was cut by 3 bases, the J end by 6 bases, with 6 bases between. The CDR3: CASSGIAGELFF. CDR3 nucleotides: TGTGCCAGCAGCGGCATCGCCGGGGAGCTGTTTTTT.

The chain joins TRBV4-3 to TRBJ2-5, with 8 positions matching TRBD1. Matching the DNA end better, TRBJ2-7 makes the J call doubtful. CDR3 length: 14 residues. Germline assignment: CDR1 LGHNA and CDR2 YSLEER. The CDR3 sequence is CATEDRGDLYEQYF. The CDR3 DNA sequence: TGCGCCACGGAAGACAGGGGAGACCTCTACGAGCAGTACTTC.

The chain couples TRBV14 to TRBJ2-7; possible D gene TRBD1, 6 bases. The germline V gene has CDR1 SGHDN and CDR2 FVKESK. Trimming shortened V by 0 bases and J by 3 bases, and 9 bases separated the two germline ends. CDR3 length: 14 amino acids. In nucleotides, the CDR3 is TGTGCCAGCAGCCAAGAAGGGGGTATCTACGAGCAGTACTTC. It encodes CASSQEGGIYEQYF.

This clone was recorded once. The chain links TRBV7-3 to TRBJ2-1; a possible D gene is TRBD2 (5 bases). Trimming took off 2 bases at V and 5 bases at J, with 16 bases between the two ends. CDR1 is SGHTA and CDR2 is FQGTGA in the germline V gene. The CDR3 is made up of 16 amino acids. CDR3: CASSLGPTGWDNEQFF. The CDR3 DNA is TGTGCCAGCAGCTTAGGGCCCACGGGGTGGGACAATGAGCAGTTCTTC.

CDR3 loop: CASSERLSSYNEQFF. The CDR3 bases are TGTGCCAGCAGCGAAAGACTAAGCTCCTACAATGAGCAGTTCTTC. The chain has TRBV27 and TRBJ2-1; D possibly corresponds to TRBD2 (5 bases). Between the trimmed V and J ends, which lost 6 bases and 0 bases, there was a span of 12 bases. From germline, CDR1 is MNHEY and CDR2 SMNVEV (reference sequence). The CDR3 is made up of 15 amino acids.

This clone was found once. The chain uses TRBV21-1 and TRBJ2-7; the table's D call TRBD2 went unverified against the DNA. TRBV21-1 is termed a pseudogene. The CDR3 covers 12 residues. DNA of the CDR3: TGTGCCAGCAGCAAATCGGGCTACGAGCAGTACTTC. Its translation: CASSKSGYEQYF.

The chain joins TRBV6-1 to TRBJ1-5; maybe TRBD1 (6 bases). Looked up from germline, CDR1 is MNHNS and CDR2 is SASEGT. The CDR3 covers 16 residues. V lost 4 bases to trimming and J lost 0 bases, with 13 bases between them. The CDR3 spells CASSAGTPYSNQPQHF. The CDR3, as DNA: TGTGCCAGCAGTGCCGGGACACCGTATAGCAATCAGCCCCAGCATTTT.

The CDR3 region is CASSPLAGATDTQYF. Here the CDR3 DNA reads TGTGCCAGCAGTCCCCTAGCGGGGGCCACAGATACGCAGTATTTT. The chain couples TRBV6-5 to TRBJ2-3, with TRBD2 matching 10 bases. The V gene end was trimmed by 5 bases and the J gene end by 2 bases; junction bases not matched to a gene: 4. Germline CDR1 MNHEY, CDR2 SVGAGI. The CDR3 has 15 amino acids.

The chain combines TRBV9 with TRBJ2-3; no firm D call. This CDR3 region has 13 residues. The germline gives CDR1 SGDLS, CDR2 YYNGEE. The ends were cut back, 4 bases at V and 4 bases at J, with 10 bases in the middle. The CDR3 is CASSSGRADTQYF. The CDR3 nucleotides are TGTGCCAGCAGCTCCGGACGGGCAGATACGCAGTATTTT.

The chain combines TRBV19 with TRBJ2-5; D uncertain. Germline V gene lookup returns CDR1 LNHDA and CDR2 SQIVND (reference sequence). There are 14 residues in the CDR3. V gave up 7 bases and J gave up 5 bases, with 17 bases separating them. The CDR3 loop reads CASNDGGIGETQYF. CDR3 DNA sequence: TGTGCCAGTAACGATGGCGGCATCGGCGAGACCCAGTACTTC. Combining the CDR3 with reference TRBV19 and TRBJ2-5 gives the whole variable domain DGGITQSPKYLFRKEGQNVTLSCEQNLNHDAMYWYRQDPGQGLRLIYYSQIVNDFQKGDIAEGYSVSREKKESFPLTVTSAQKNPTAFYLCASNDGGIGETQYFGPGTRLLVL.

The V and J genes are TRBV7-8 and TRBJ2-1; TRBD2 matches 13 bases. The V and J ends lost 1 base and 0 bases, in that order; junction bases with no gene match: 15. Germline V gene lookup returns CDR1 SGHVS and CDR2 FQNEAQ. The CDR3 consists of 22 residues. CDR3 DNA sequence: TGTGCCAGCAGCTTAGGGCGCCTCCCGGGACTAGCGGGAAAGAACTCCTACAATGAGCAGTTCTTC. Protein sequence: CASSLGRLPGLAGKNSYNEQFF.

V and J are TRBV5-1 and TRBJ2-2; the match to TRBD2 covers 11 bases. Looked up from germline, CDR1 is SGHRS and CDR2 is YFSETQ. V dropped 1 base and J dropped 3; count of bases not matched to a gene: 5. The CDR3 is 17 residues long. CDR3 residues: CASSLTSGRWDTGELFF. CDR3 in DNA: TGCGCCAGCAGCTTGACTAGCGGGAGATGGGACACCGGGGAGCTGTTTTTT.

This chain links TRBV11-2 with TRBJ1-2; 8 nucleotides match TRBD1. This CDR3 region has 15 residues. V lost 1 base and J lost 4; bases outside the gene matches: 5. In germline, CDR1 is SGHAT, CDR2 FQNNGV. CDR3 protein: CASSLAPGGTYGYTF. CDR3 nucleotide sequence: TGTGCCAGCAGCTTAGCCCCAGGGGGCACCTATGGCTACACCTTC.

The chain has TRBV2 and TRBJ2-5; TRBD2 is a possible D gene (6 bases). Trimming pared 1 base from V and 3 bases from J, leaving 9 bases between. Germline V gene lookup returns CDR1 SNHLY and CDR2 FYNNEI. This CDR3 comprises 14 residues. This CDR3 reads CASSEGRLEETQYF. CDR3 nucleotides: TGTGCCAGCAGTGAAGGTCGACTAGAAGAGACCCAGTACTTC. The full variable domain, with the rest looked up from reference TRBV2 and TRBJ2-5, is EPEVTQTPSHQVTQMGQEVILRCVPISNHLYFYWYRQILGQKVEFLVSFYNNEISEKSEIFDDQFSVERPDGSNFTLKIRSTKLEDSAMYFCASSEGRLEETQYFGPGTRLLVL.

The rearrangement links TRBV10-2 to TRBJ2-5; D is perhaps TRBD1 (5 bases). V was trimmed by 3 bases and J by 4 bases, leaving 12 bases between them. This CDR3 contains 14 residues. Germline values: CDR1 WSHSY, CDR2 SAAADI. The CDR3 sequence: CASSDPTGGETQYF. The CDR3, as DNA: TGCGCCAGCAGTGATCCCACAGGCGGAGAGACCCAGTACTTC.

V and J are TRBV5-6 and TRBJ2-3, with 7 bases matching TRBD2. The CDR3 runs to 14 residues. In germline, CDR1 is SGHDT, CDR2 YYEEEE. V lost 5 bases to trimming and J lost 3 bases; unmatched junction nucleotides: 6. CDR3: CASSKSSGTDTQYF. The CDR3 coding sequence is TGTGCCAGCAGTAAATCTAGCGGAACAGATACGCAGTATTTT.

The chain employs TRBV4-1 and TRBJ2-1, with D perhaps matching TRBD1 (8 bases). V lost 3 bases and J 2 bases, leaving 14 bases between the germline ends. The CDR3 contains 16 residues. The germline V gene has CDR1 MGHRA and CDR2 YSYEKL. As DNA, the CDR3 is TGCGCCAGCAGCCAGAACAGGGGGGGTGCCTACAATGAGCAGTTCTTC. This sequence encodes CASSQNRGGAYNEQFF.